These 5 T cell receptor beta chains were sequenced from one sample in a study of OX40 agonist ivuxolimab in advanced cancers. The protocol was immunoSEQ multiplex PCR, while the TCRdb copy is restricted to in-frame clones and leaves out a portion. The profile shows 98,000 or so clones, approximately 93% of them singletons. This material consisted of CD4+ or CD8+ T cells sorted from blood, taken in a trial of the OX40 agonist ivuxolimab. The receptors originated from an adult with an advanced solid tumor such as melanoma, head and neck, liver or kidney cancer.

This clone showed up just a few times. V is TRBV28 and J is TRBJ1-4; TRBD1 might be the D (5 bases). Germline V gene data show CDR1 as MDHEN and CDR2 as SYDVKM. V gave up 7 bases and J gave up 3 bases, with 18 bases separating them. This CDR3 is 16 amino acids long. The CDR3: CASTGSGEGANEKLFF. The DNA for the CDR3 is TGTGCCAGCACCGGGTCCGGGGAAGGGGCTAATGAAAAACTGTTTTTT.

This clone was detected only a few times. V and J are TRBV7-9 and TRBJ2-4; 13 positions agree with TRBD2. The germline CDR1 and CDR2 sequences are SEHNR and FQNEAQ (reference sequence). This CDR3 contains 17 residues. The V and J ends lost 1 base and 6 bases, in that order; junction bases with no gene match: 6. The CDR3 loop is CASSLGGLAGVGNIQYF. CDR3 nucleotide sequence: TGTGCCAGCAGCTTAGGCGGACTAGCGGGAGTTGGAAACATTCAGTACTTC.

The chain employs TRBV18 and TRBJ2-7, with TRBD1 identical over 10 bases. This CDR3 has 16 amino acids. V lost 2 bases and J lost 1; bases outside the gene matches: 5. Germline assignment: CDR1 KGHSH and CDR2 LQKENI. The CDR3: CASSPETGGLSYEQYF. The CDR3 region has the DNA TGTGCCAGCTCACCAGAGACAGGGGGCCTTTCCTACGAGCAGTACTTC.

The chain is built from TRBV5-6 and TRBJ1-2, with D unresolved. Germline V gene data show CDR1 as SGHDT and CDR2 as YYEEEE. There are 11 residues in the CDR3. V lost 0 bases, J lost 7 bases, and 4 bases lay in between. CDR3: CASSLGGGYTF. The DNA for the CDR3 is TGTGCCAGCAGCTTGGGGGGTGGCTACACCTTC.

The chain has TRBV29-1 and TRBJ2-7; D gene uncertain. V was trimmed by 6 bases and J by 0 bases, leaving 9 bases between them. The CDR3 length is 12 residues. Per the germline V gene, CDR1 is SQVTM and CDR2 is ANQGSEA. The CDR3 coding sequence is TGCAGCGTCCGCGGCCCCTCCTACGAGCAGTACTTC. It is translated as CSVRGPSYEQYF.